The source of this T cell receptor beta chain is a study of blood T cell repertoires in COVID-19. Study-wide background: Samples representing acute and convalescent COVID-19 were sourced from the United States, Italy and Spain.

The Seattle patients joined while their infection was active and were tracked longitudinally afterward. The V end lost 4 bases, the J end lost 2 bases, and 14 bases lay between the germline ends. Germline V gene sequence: CDR1 LGHNA, CDR2 YSLEER. The CDR3 runs 15 residues. The data were produced by immunoSEQ multiplex PCR, yet TCRdb's version contains in-frame clones alone and is incomplete. The sample lists about 64,000 clones; 88% were seen once. Sequencing input: peripheral blood. The clonotype was recovered from a woman in her sixties or seventies with COVID-19, enrolled during active disease. The chain employs TRBV4-3 and TRBJ1-2, with a weak D call TRBD1 (6 bases). CDR3 DNA: TGCGCCAGCAGCCCAACAGGGATCGGGAACTATGGCTACACCTTC. Translating gives CASSPTGIGNYGYTF.